These 8 T cell receptor beta chains originate from one sample sequenced in a study of resident and recirculating memory T cells in vitiligo. Libraries were prepared by immunoSEQ multiplex PCR; TCRdb keeps only in-frame clonotypes and omits some of them. This table holds about 76,000 clones, roughly nine tenths found once. The sample taken for sequencing was blood. The source is a male donor with vitiligo.

The chain's CDR3 is CASSLAGRTDTQYF. DNA for the CDR3: TGTGCCAGCAGCTTAGCGGGGCGCACAGATACGCAGTATTTT. The genes are TRBV7-3 and TRBJ2-3; TRBD2 might be the D (6 bases). CDR1 is SGHTA and CDR2 is FQGTGA in the germline V gene. This CDR3 region has 14 residues. The V gene lost 2 bases and the J gene lost 1 base, with 7 bases spanning the gap.

V usage is TRBV18 and J usage is TRBJ1-2, with D possibly matching TRBD1 (6 bases). From germline, CDR1 is KGHSH and CDR2 LQKENI. V shed 3 bases and J shed 7 bases, with 15 bases lying between them. CDR3 length equals 14 residues. In DNA form, the CDR3 reads TGTGCCAGCTCACCCCCAGGTCAGGGGCGTGGCTACACCTTC. Its translation is CASSPPGQGRGYTF.

The V gene is TRBV10-3, the J gene TRBJ2-7; maybe TRBD2 (5 bases). V lost 6 bases to trimming and J lost 1 base, with 10 bases between them. This CDR3 is 13 amino acids long. Germline lookup yields CDR1 ENHRY and CDR2 SYGVKD. The CDR3 region has the DNA TGTGCCATCAGGCCTGGGGAGTCCTACGAGCAGTACTTC. Translation: CAIRPGESYEQYF.

This clone was recorded once. The chain links TRBV7-6 to TRBJ2-1, with 10 bases identical to TRBD1. This CDR3 is 16 amino acids long. In germline, CDR1 is SGHVS, CDR2 FNYEAQ. The junction had 7 bases not matched to a gene; V was cut back by 2 bases and J by 6 bases. DNA of the CDR3: TGTGCCAGCAGCTTAAGAGCAGGACAGGGGGGCAATGAGCAGTTCTTC. Protein sequence: CASSLRAGQGGNEQFF.

The chain carries TRBV28 and TRBJ1-3; no reliable D call. The germline gives CDR1 MDHEN, CDR2 SYDVKM. V was pared by 5 bases and J by 3 bases, with 17 bases between. This CDR3 comprises 16 residues. In DNA form, the CDR3 reads TGTGCCAGCAGTCAACGATACAGAATAGGTGGAAACACCATATATTTT. Its translation is CASSQRYRIGGNTIYF.

The V gene is TRBV7-9, the J gene TRBJ1-3; D remains unclear. Germline assignment: CDR1 SEHNR and CDR2 FQNEAQ (reference sequence). The length of the CDR3 is 15 residues. Trimming cost V 4 bases and J 0 bases, with 10 bases left between them. CDR3 amino acids: CASSSLGLSGNTIYF. The CDR3, as DNA: TGTGCCAGCAGCTCCCTCGGACTCTCTGGAAACACCATATATTTT. Combining the CDR3 with reference TRBV7-9 and TRBJ1-3 gives the whole variable domain DTGVSQNPRHKITKRGQNVTFRCDPISEHNRLYWYRQTLGQGPEFLTYFQNEAQLEKSRLLSDRFSAERPKGSFSTLEIQRTEQGDSAMYLCASSSLGLSGNTIYFGEGSWLTVV.

This clone was seen once. J is TRBJ2-2 and V is TRBV7-3; 12 nucleotides align to TRBD2. Germline CDR1 and CDR2: SGHTA and FQGTGA. CDR3 size: 16 residues. Trimming cost V 5 bases and J 4 bases; bases outside gene matches: 5. The CDR3 sequence: CASSLRTSGTTGELFF. The CDR3 region has the DNA TGTGCCAGCAGCCTGAGGACTAGCGGGACCACCGGGGAGCTGTTTTTT. Full variable domain (missing parts from reference TRBV7-3 and TRBJ2-2): GAGVSQTPSNKVTEKGKYVELRCDPISGHTALYWYRQSLGQGPEFLIYFQGTGAADDSGLPNDRFFAVRPEGSVSTLKIQRTERGDSAVYLCASSLRTSGTTGELFFGEGSRLTVL.

This sequence joins TRBV6-5 and TRBJ2-7, with 12 bases identical to TRBD2. There are 15 residues in the CDR3. Germline CDR1 is MNHEY and CDR2 is SVGAGI. Losses at the gene ends were 4 bases for V and 0 bases for J; bases not matched to a gene: 1. CDR3 region: CASSLTSGSSYEQYF. As DNA, the CDR3 is TGTGCCAGCAGTTTGACTAGCGGGAGCTCCTACGAGCAGTACTTC.